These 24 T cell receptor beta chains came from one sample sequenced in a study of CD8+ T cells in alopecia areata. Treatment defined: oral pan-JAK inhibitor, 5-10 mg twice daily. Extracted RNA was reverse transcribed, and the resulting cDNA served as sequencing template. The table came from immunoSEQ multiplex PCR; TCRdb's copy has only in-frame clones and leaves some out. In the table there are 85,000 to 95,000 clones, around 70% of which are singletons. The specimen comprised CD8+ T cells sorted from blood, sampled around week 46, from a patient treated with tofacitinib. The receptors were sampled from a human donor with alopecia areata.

The CDR3 DNA reads TGTGCCAGCAGCCGGGGGAACACTGAAGCTTTCTTT. Residues: CASSRGNTEAFF. The rearrangement uses TRBV5-6 and TRBJ1-1; no clear D gene. The CDR3 consists of 12 residues. Germline lookup yields CDR1 SGHDT and CDR2 YYEEEE. Trimming took 4 bases from V and 1 from J, leaving 5 bases between them.

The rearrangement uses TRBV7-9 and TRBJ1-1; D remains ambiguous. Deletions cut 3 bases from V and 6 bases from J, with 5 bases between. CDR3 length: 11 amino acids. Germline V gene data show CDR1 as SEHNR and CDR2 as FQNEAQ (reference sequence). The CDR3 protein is CASSLSAEAFF. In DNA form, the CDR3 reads TGTGCCAGCAGCTTGTCAGCTGAAGCTTTCTTT.

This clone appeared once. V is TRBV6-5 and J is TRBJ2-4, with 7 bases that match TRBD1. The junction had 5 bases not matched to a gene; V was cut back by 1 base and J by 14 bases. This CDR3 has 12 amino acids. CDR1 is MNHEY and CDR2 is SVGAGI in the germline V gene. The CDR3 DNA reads TGTGCCAGCAGTTACTACGGACAGGAGGAGTACTTC. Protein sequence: CASSYYGQEEYF.

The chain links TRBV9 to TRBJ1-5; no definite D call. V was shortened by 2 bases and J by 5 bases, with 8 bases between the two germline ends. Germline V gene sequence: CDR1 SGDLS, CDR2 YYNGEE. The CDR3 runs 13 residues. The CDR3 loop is CASSVSFDQPQHF. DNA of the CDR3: TGTGCCAGCAGCGTCTCATTCGATCAGCCCCAGCATTTT.

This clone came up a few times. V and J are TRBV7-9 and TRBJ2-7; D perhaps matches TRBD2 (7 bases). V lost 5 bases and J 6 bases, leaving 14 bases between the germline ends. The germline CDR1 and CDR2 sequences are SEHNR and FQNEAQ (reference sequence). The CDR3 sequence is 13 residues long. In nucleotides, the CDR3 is TGTGCCAGCAGCCGAGGGGGGGTCTCCGAGCAGTACTTC. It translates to CASSRGGVSEQYF.

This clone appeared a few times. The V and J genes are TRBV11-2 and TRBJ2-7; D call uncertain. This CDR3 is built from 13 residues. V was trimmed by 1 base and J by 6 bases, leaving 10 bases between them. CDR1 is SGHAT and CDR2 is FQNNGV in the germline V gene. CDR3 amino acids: CASSLGASIEQYF. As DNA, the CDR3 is TGTGCCAGCAGCTTAGGGGCCTCCATCGAGCAGTACTTC.

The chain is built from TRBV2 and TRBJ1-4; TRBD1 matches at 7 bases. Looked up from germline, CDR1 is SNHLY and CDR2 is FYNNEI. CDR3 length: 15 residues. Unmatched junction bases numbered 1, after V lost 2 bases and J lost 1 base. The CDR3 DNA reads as TGTGCCAGCAGTGAACAGGGGGGAACTAATGAAAAACTGTTTTTT. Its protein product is CASSEQGGTNEKLFF.

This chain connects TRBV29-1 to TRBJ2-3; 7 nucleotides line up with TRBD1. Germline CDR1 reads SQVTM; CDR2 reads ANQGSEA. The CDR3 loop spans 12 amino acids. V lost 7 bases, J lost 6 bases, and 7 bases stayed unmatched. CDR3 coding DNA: TGCAGCGGCCGACAGGGAGTGGATACGCAGTATTTT. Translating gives CSGRQGVDTQYF.

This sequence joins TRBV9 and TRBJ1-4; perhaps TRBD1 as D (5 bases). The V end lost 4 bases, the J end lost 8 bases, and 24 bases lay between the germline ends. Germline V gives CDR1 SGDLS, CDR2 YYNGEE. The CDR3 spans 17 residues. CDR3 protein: CASSRGGGTGRGEKLFF. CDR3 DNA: TGTGCCAGCAGCCGAGGCGGGGGAACAGGCAGAGGGGAAAAACTGTTTTTT. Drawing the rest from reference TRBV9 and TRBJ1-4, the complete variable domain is DSGVTQTPKHLITATGQRVTLRCSPRSGDLSVYWYQQSLDQGLQFLIQYYNGEERAKGNILERFSAQQFPDLHSELNLSSLELGDSALYFCASSRGGGTGRGEKLFFGSGTQLSVL.

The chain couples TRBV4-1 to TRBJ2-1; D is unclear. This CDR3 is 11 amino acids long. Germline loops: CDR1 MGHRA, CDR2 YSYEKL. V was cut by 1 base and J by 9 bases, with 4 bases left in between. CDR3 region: CASSQGTEQFF. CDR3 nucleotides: TGCGCCAGCAGCCAAGGTACTGAGCAGTTCTTC.

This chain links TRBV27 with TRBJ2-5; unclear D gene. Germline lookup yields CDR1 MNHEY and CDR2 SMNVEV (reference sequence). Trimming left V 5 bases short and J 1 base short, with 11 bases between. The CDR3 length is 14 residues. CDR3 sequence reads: CASSPQGAQETQYF. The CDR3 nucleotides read TGTGCCAGCAGTCCTCAAGGAGCCCAAGAGACCCAGTACTTC.

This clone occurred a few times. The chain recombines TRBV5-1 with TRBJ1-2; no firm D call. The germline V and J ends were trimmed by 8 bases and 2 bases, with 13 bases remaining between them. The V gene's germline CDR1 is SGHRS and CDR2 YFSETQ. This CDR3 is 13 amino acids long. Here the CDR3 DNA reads TGCGCCAGTCAGGACGGACCCAACTATGGCTACACCTTC. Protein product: CASQDGPNYGYTF.

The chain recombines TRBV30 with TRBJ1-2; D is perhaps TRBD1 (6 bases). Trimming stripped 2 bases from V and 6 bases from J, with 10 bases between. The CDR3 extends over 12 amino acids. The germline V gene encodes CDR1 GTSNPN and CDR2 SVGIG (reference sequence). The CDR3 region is CAWSSGAHGYTF. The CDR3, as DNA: TGTGCCTGGAGTTCAGGGGCACATGGCTACACCTTC.

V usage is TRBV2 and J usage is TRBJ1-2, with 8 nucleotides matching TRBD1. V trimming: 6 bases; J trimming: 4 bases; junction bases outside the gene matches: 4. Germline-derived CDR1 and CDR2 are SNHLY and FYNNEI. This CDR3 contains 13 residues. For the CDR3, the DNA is TGTGCCAGCAGCAGGGGACAGGTCTATGGCTACACCTTC. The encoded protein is CASSRGQVYGYTF.

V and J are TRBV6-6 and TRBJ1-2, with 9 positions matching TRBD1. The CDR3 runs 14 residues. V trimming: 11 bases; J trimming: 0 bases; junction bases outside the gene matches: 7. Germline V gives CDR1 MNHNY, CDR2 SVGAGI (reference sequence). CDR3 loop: CAVWRTGANYGYTF. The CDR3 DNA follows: TGTGCCGTCTGGAGGACAGGGGCTAACTATGGCTACACCTTC.

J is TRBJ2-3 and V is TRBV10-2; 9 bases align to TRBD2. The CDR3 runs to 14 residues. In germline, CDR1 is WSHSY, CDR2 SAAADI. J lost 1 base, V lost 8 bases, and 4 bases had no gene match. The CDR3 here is CASGGGAGTDTQYF. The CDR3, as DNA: TGCGCCAGCGGCGGGGGGGCAGGCACAGATACGCAGTATTTT.

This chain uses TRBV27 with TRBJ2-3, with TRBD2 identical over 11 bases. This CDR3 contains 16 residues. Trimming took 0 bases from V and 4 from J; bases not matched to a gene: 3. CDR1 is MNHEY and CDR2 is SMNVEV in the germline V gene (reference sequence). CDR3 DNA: TGTGCCAGCAGTTTATCGACTAGCGGGGCTGCAGATACGCAGTATTTT. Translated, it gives CASSLSTSGAADTQYF.

The CDR3 DNA is TGTGCCAGCAGCTTCGGACTAGCGGGGATCTACGAGCAGTACTTC. This sequence encodes CASSFGLAGIYEQYF. This chain connects TRBV11-3 to TRBJ2-7; 12 positions match TRBD2. V shed 3 bases, J shed 3 bases, and the junction held 3 bases outside the gene matches. Germline assignment: CDR1 SGHNT and CDR2 YENEEA. This CDR3 is 15 amino acids long.

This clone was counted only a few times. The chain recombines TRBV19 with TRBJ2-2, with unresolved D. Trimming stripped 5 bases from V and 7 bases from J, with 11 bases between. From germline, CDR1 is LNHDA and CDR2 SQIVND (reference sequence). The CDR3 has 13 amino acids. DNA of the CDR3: TGTGCCAGTAGTCTACAAACCGGCGGGGAGCTGTTTTTT. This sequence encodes CASSLQTGGELFF.

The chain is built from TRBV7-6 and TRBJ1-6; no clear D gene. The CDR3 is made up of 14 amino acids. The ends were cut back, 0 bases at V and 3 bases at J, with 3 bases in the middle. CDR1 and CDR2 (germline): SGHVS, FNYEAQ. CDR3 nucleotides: TGTGCCAGCAGCTTAGCTGACTATAATTCACCCCTCCACTTT. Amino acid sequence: CASSLADYNSPLHF.

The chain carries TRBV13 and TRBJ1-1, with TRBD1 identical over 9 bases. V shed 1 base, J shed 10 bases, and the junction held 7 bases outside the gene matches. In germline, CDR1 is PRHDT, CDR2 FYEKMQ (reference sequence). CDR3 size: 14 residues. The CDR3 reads CASSLVPGQGPAFF. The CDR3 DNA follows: TGTGCCAGCAGCTTAGTCCCGGGACAGGGACCAGCTTTCTTT.

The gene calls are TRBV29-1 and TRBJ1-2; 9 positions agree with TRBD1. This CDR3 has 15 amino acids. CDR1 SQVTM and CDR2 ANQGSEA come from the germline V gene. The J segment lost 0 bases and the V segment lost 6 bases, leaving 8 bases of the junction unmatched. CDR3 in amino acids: CSVTGGTGTNYGYTF. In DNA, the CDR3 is TGCAGCGTCACTGGCGGGACAGGGACTAACTATGGCTACACCTTC.

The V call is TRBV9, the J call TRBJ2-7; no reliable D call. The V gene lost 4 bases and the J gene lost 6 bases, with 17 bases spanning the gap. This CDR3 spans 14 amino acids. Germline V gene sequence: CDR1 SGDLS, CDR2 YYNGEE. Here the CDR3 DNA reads TGTGCCAGCAGCCCTGGTCACTCCCAAGGCGAGCAGTACTTC. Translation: CASSPGHSQGEQYF.

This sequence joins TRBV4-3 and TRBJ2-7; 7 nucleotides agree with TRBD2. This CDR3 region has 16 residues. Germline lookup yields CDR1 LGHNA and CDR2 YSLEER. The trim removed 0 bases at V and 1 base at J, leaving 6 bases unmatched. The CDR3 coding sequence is TGCGCCAGCAGCCAAGATCGCGGGGGAAAGTCCTACGAGCAGTACTTC. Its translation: CASSQDRGGKSYEQYF.